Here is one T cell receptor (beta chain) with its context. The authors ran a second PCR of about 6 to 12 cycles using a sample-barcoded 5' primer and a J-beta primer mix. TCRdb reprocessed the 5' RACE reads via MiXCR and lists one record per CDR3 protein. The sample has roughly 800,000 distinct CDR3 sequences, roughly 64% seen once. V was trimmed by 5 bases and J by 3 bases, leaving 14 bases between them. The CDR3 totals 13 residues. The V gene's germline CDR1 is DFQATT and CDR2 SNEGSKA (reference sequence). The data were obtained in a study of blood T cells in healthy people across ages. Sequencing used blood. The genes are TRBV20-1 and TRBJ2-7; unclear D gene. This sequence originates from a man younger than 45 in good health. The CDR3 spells CSAPRVESYEQYF. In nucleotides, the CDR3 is TGCAGTGCTCCCCGGGTAGAGAGCTACGAGCAGTACTTC.